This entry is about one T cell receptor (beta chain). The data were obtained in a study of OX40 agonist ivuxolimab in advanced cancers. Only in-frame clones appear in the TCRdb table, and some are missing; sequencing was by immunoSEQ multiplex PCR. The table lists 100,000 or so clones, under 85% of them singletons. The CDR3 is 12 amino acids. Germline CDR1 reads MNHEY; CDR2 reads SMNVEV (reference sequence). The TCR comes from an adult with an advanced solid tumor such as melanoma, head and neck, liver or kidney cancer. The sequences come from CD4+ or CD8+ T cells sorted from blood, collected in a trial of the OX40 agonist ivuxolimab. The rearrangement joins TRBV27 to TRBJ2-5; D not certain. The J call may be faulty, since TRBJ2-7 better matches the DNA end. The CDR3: CASSSPRSEQYF. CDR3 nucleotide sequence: TGTGCCAGCAGTTCTCCGCGCTCCGAGCAGTACTTC.